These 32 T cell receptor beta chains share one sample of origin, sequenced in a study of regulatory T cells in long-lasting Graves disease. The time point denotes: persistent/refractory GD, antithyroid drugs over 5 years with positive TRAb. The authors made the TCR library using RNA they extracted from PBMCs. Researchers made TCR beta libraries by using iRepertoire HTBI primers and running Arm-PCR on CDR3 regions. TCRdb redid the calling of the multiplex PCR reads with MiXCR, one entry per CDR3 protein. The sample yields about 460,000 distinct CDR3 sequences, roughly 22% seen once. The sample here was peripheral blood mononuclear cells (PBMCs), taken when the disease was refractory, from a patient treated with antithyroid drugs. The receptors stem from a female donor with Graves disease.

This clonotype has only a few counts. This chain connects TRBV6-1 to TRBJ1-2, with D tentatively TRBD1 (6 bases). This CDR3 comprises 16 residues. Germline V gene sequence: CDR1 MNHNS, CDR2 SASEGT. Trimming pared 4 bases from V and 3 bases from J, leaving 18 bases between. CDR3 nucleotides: TGTGCCAGCAGTGTACTTTGGGGGCGCCACGACTATGGCTACACCTTC. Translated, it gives CASSVLWGRHDYGYTF.

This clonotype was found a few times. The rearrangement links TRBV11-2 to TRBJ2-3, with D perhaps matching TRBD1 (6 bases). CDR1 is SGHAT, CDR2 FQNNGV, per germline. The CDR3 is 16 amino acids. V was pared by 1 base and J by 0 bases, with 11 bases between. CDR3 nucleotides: TGTGCCAGCAGCTTAGGGGCGGACAGAAGCACAGATACGCAGTATTTT. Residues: CASSLGADRSTDTQYF.

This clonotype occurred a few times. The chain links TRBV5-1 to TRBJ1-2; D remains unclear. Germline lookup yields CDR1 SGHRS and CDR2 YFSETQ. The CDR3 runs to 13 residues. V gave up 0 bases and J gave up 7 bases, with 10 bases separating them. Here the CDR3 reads CASSLGPAAGYTF. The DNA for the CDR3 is TGCGCCAGCAGCTTGGGGCCGGCGGCTGGCTACACCTTC.

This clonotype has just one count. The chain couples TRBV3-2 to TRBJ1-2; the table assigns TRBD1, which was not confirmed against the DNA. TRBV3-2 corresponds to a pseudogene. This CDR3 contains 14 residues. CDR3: CASKGDERGYGYTF. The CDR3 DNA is TGTGCCAGCAAGGGGGACGAACGGGGCTATGGCTACACCTTC.

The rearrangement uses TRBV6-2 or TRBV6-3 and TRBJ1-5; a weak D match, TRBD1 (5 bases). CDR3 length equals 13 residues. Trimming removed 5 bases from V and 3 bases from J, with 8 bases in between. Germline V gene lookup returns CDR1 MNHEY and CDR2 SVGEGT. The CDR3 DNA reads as TGTGCCAGCAGTCCAGGGAACAATCAGCCCCAGCATTTT. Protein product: CASSPGNNQPQHF.

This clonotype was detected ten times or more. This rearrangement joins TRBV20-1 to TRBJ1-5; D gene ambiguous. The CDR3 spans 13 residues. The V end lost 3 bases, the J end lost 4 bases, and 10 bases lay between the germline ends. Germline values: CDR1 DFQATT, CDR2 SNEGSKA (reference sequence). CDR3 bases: TGCAGTGCTAGGGGCTTAAGTAATCAGCCCCAGCATTTT. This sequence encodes CSARGLSNQPQHF.

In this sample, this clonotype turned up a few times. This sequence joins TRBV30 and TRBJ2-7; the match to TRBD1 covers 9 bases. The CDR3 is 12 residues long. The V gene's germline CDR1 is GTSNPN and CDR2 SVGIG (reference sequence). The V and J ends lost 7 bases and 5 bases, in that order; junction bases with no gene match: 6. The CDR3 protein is CASGQGSNEQYF. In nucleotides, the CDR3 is TGTGCCTCAGGACAGGGGTCCAACGAGCAGTACTTC.

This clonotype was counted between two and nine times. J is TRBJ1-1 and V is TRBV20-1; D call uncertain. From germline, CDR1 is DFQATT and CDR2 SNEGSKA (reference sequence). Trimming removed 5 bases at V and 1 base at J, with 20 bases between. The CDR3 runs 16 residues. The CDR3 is CSAYSGSLSGNTEAFF. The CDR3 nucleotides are TGCAGTGCTTACAGCGGGTCTCTCTCCGGGAACACTGAAGCTTTCTTT.

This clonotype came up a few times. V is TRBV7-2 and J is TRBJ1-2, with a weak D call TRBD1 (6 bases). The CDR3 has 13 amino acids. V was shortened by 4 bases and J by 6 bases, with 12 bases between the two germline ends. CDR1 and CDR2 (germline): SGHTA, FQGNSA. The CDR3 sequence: CASSYRARDGYTF. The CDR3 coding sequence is TGTGCCAGCAGCTACAGGGCGCGTGATGGCTACACCTTC.

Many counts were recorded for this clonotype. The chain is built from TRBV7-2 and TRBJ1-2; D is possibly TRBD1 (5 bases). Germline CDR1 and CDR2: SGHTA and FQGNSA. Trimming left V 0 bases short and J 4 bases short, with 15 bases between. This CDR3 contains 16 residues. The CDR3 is CASSLAGGPASYGYTF. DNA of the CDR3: TGTGCCAGCAGCTTAGCGGGGGGACCGGCTTCCTATGGCTACACCTTC. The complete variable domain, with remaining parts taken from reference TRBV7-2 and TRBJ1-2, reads GAGVSQSPSNKVTEKGKDVELRCDPISGHTALYWYRQSLGQGLEFLIYFQGNSAPDKSGLPSDRFSAERTGGSVSTLTIQRTQQEDSAVYLCASSLAGGPASYGYTFGSGTRLTVV.

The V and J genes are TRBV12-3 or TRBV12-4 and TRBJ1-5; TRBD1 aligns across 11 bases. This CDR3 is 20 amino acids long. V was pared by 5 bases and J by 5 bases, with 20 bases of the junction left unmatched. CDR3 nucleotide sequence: TGTGCCAGCAGTCCAAATAAGGTGGGGATTGGACAGGGGGCCGATCAGCCCCAGCATTTT. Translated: CASSPNKVGIGQGADQPQHF.

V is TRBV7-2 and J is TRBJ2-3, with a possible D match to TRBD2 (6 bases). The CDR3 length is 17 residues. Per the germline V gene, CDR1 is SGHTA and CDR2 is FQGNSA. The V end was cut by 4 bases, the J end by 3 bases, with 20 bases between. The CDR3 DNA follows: TGTGCCAGCAGCTCTCGCCGGTTGGCGGGGCGAACAGATACGCAGTATTTT. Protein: CASSSRRLAGRTDTQYF.

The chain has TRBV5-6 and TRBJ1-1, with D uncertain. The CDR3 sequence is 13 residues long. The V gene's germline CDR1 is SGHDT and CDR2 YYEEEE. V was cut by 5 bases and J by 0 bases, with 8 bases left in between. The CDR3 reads CASRSRMNTEAFF. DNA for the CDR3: TGTGCCAGCAGGTCACGGATGAACACTGAAGCTTTCTTT.

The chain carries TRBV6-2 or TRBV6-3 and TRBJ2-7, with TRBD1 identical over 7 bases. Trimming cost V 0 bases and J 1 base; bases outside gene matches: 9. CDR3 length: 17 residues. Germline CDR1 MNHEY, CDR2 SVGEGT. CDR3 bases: TGTGCCAGCAGTTACTCGAATCAGGGGGTAGAGTCCTACGAGCAGTACTTC. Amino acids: CASSYSNQGVESYEQYF.

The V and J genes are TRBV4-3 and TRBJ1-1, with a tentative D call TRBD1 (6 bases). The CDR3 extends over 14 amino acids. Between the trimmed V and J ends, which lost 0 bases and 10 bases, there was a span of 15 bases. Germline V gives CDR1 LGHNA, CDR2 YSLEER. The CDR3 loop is CASSQDLVGGSAFF. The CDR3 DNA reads TGCGCCAGCAGCCAAGATCTTGTGGGGGGCTCAGCTTTCTTT.

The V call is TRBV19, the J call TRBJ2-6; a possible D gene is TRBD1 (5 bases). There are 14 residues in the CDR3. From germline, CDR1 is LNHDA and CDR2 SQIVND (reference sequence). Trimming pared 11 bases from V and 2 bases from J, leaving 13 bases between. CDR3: CAASGNTGANVLTF. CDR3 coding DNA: TGTGCCGCCTCAGGGAATACTGGGGCCAACGTCCTGACTTTC.

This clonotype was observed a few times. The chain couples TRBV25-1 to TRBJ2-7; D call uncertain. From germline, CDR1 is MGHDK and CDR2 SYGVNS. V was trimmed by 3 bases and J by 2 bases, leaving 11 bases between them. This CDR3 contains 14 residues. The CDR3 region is CASSDGRLTYEQYF. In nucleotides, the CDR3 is TGTGCCAGCAGTGACGGTCGGCTGACCTACGAGCAGTACTTC.

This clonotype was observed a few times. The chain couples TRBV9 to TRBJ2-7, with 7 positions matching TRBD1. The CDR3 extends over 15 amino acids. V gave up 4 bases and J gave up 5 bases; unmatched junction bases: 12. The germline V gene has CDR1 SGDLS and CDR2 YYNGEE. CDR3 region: CASSIRTGPFDEQYF. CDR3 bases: TGTGCCAGCAGCATACGGACAGGCCCATTCGACGAGCAGTACTTC.

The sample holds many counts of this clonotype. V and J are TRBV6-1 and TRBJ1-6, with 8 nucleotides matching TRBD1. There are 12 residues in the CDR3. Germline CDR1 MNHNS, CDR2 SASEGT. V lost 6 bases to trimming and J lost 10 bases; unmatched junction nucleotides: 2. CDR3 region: CASRQGDSPLHF. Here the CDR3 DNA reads TGTGCCAGCAGACAGGGGGACTCACCCCTCCACTTT.

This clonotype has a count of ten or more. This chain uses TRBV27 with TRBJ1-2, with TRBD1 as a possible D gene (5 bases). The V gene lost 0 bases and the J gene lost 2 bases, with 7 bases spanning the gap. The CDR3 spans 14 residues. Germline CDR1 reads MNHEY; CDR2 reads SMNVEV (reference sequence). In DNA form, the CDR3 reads TGTGCCAGCAGTTTATCCGACAGCAACTATGGCTACACCTTC. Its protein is CASSLSDSNYGYTF.

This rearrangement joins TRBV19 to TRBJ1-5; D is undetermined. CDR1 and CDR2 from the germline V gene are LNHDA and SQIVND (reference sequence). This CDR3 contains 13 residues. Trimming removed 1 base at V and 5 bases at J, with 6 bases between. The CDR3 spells CASSIVADQPQHF. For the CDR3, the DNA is TGTGCCAGTAGTATAGTCGCCGATCAGCCCCAGCATTTT.

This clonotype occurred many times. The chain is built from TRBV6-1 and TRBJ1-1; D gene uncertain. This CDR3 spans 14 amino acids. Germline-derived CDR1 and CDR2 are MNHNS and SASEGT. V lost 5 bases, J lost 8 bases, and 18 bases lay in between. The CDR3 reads CASSPPLVEAEAFF. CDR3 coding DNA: TGTGCCAGCAGTCCCCCCCTGGTAGAGGCCGAAGCTTTCTTT.

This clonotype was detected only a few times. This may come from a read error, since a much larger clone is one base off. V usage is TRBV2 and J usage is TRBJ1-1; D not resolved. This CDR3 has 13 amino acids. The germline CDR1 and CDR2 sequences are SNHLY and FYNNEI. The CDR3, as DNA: TGTGCCAGCAGTCCCTCCTCGGCCACTGAAGCTTCCTTT. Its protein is CASSPSSATEASF.

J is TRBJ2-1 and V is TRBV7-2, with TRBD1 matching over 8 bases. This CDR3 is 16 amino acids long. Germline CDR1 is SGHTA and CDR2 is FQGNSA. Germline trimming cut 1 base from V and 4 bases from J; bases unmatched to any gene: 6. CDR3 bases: TGTGCCAGCAGCTTAGGAGGGACAGGAAGTTACAATGAGCAGTTCTTC. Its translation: CASSLGGTGSYNEQFF.

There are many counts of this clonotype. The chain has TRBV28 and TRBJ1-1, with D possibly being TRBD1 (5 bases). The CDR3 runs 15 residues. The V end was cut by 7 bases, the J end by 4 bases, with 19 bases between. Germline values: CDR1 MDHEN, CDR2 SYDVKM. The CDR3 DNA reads TGTGCCAGCACCTCCCTCGGGGGGGAGGGCACTGAAGCTTTCTTT. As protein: CASTSLGGEGTEAFF.

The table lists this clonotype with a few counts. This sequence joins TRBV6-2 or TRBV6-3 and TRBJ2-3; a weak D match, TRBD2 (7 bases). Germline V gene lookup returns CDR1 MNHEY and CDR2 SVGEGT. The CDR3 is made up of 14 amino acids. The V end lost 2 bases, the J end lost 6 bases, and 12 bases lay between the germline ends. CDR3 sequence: CASSYGGGEDTQYF. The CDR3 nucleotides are TGTGCCAGCAGTTACGGAGGGGGGGAGGATACGCAGTATTTT.

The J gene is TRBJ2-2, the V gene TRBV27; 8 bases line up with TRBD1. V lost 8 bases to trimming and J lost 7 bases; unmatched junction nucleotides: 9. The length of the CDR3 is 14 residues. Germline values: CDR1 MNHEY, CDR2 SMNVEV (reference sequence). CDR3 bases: TGTGCCAGCGGGCCCGCAGGGGGCAACGGGGAGCTGTTTTTT. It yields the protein CASGPAGGNGELFF.

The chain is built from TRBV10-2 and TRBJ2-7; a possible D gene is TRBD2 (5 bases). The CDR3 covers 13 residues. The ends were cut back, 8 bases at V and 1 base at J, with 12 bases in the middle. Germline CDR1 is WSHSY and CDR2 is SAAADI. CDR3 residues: CASVDLLSYEQYF. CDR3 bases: TGCGCCAGCGTGGACTTACTTTCCTACGAGCAGTACTTC.

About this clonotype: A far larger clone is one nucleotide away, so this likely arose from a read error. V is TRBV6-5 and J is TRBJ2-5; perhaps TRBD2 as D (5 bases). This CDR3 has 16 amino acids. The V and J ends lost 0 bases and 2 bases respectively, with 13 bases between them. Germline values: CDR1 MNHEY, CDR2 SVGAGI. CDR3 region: CASSYSIARIQETQYF. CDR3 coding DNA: TGTGCCAGCAGTTACTCGATAGCGAGGATACAAGAGACCCAGTACTTC.

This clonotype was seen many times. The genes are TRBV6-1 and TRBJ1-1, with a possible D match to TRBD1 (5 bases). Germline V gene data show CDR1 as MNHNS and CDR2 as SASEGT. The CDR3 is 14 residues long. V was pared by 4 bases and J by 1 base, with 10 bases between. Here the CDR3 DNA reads TGTGCCAGCAGTGTTAGACAGCAGAACACTGAAGCTTTCTTT. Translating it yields CASSVRQQNTEAFF.

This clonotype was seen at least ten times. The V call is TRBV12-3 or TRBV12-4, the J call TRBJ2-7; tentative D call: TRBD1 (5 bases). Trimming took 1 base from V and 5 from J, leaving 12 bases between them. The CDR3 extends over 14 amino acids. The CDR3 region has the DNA TGTGCCAGCAGTTTAGGTGCAGGGCGCAACGAGCAGTACTTC. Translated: CASSLGAGRNEQYF.

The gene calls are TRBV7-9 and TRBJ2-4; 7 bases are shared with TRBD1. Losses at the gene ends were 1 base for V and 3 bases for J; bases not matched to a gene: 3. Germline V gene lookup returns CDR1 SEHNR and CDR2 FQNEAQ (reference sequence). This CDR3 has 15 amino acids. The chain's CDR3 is CASSLDRGRKNIQYF. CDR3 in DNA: TGTGCCAGCAGCTTAGACAGGGGACGCAAAAACATTCAGTACTTC. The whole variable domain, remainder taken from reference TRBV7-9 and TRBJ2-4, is DTGVSQNPRHKITKRGQNVTFRCDPISEHNRLYWYRQTLGQGPEFLTYFQNEAQLEKSRLLSDRFSAERPKGSFSTLEIQRTEQGDSAMYLCASSLDRGRKNIQYFGAGTRLSVL.